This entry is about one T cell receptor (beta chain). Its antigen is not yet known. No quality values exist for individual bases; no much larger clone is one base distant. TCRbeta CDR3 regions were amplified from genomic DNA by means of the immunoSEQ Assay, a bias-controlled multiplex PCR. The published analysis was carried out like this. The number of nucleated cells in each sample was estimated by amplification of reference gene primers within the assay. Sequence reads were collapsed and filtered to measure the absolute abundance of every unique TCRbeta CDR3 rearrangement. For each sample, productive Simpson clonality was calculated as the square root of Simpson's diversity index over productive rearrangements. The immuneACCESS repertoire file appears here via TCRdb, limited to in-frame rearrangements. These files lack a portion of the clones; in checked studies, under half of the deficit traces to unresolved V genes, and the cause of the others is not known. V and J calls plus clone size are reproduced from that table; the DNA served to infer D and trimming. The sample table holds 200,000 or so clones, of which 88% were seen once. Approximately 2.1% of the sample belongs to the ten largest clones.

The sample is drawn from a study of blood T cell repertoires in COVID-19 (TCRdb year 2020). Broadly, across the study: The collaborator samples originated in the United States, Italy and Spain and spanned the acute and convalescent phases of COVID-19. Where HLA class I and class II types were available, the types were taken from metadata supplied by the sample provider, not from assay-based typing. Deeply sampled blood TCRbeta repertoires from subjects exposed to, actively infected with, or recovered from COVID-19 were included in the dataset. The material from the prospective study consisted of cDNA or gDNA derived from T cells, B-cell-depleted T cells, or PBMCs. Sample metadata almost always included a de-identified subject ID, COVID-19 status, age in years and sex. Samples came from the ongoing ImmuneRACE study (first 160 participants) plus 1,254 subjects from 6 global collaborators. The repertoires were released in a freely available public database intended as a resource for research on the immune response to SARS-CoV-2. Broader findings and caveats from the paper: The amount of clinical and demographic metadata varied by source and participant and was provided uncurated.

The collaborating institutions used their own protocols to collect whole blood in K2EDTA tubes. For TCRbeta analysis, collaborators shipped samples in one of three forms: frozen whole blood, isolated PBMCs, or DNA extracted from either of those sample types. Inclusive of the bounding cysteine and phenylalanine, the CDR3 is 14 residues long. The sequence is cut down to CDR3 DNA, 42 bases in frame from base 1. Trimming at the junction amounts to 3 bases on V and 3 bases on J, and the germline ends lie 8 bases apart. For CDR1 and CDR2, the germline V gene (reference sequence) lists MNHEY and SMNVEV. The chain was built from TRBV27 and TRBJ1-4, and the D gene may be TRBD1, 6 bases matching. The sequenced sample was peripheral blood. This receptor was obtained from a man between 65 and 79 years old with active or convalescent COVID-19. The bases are TGTGCCAGCAGTTTGGGGGGGCCTAATGAAAAACTGTTTTTT. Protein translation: CASSLGGPNEKLFF.